The 5 T cell receptor beta chains below all came from one sample that was sequenced in a study of chemoradiotherapy in HPV16-positive cancers. Repertoires were generated with immunoSEQ multiplex PCR, while TCRdb's copy carries only in-frame clones and drops some. The table records under 10,000 clones, about 79% of them present only once. This material was acquired from a patient who underwent chemoradiotherapy. The receptors stem from a human donor with HPV-associated anogenital cancer.

The genes are TRBV5-1 and TRBJ2-7; 7 positions agree with TRBD1. Looked up from germline, CDR1 is SGHRS and CDR2 is YFSETQ. This CDR3 has 16 amino acids. The trim removed 0 bases at V and 2 bases at J, leaving 8 bases unmatched. The CDR3 DNA is TGCGCCAGCAGCTTGGCTACGGGGACAGACCCCTACGAGCAGTACTTC. This encodes CASSLATGTDPYEQYF.

The CDR3 DNA sequence: TGTGCCAGCGCCCATCAGGGGGCGGAAAACGAGCAGTACTTC. Its protein product is CASAHQGAENEQYF. The rearrangement links TRBV5-5 to TRBJ2-7; TRBD1 agrees at 8 bases. From germline, CDR1 is SGHKS and CDR2 YYEKEE (reference sequence). The length of the CDR3 is 14 residues. V was clipped by 7 bases and J by 5 bases; unmatched bases: 11.

This chain links TRBV5-1 with TRBJ2-1; TRBD2 matches at 8 bases. The V segment lost 4 bases and the J segment 0 bases; nucleotides outside the gene matches: 6. This CDR3 has 16 residues. Germline CDR1 and CDR2: SGHRS and YFSETQ. In DNA form, the CDR3 reads TGCGCCAGCAGCGAGAAGACTAGCGCCTCCTACAATGAGCAGTTCTTC. The encoded protein is CASSEKTSASYNEQFF.

This clone was observed a handful of times. This chain uses TRBV6-5 with TRBJ1-1; TRBD1 matches at 9 bases. Germline V lookup: CDR1 MNHEY, CDR2 SVGAGI. The CDR3 has 16 amino acids. V dropped 2 bases and J dropped 6; count of bases not matched to a gene: 10. The CDR3 loop reads CASSYVGTGRVAEAFF. In DNA form, the CDR3 reads TGTGCCAGCAGTTACGTGGGGACAGGGAGGGTGGCTGAAGCTTTCTTT.

This sequence joins TRBV27 and TRBJ1-6; D call uncertain. From germline, CDR1 is MNHEY and CDR2 SMNVEV (reference sequence). The ends were cut back, 6 bases at V and 0 bases at J, with 9 bases in the middle. The CDR3 is 15 amino acids. The CDR3 protein is CASSSASSYNSPLHF. CDR3 coding DNA: TGTGCCAGCAGCTCCGCGAGCTCCTATAATTCACCCCTCCACTTT.